This T cell receptor (beta chain) was sequenced for a study of blood T cell dynamics during melanoma immunotherapy. Study results and limitations: From T0 to W3, cfDNA rearrangement efficiency rose in disease-control patients but not progressors.

About this clone itself: Antigen specificity is unknown.

The germline V and J ends were trimmed by 1 base and 2 bases, with 2 bases remaining between them. Germline V gene lookup returns CDR1 MDHEN and CDR2 SYDVKM. The CDR3 has 12 residues. Time point specified: pre-treatment baseline. Blood was drawn before treatment and at week 3 after checkpoint blockade. Disease control meant complete response, partial response or stable disease at 12 weeks. Clones were read by immunoSEQ multiplex PCR, and TCRdb kept only the in-frame ones, dropping some. The sample lists over a hundred clones, 65% to 90% occurring once. The chain uses TRBV28 and TRBJ1-2; D not resolved. This clonotype was obtained from a human donor with melanoma. The sequences come from cell-free DNA from blood, collected from a patient treated with checkpoint blockade. The DNA for the CDR3 is TGTGCCAGCAGTTTATTGAACTATGGCTACACCTTC. It translates to CASSLLNYGYTF.